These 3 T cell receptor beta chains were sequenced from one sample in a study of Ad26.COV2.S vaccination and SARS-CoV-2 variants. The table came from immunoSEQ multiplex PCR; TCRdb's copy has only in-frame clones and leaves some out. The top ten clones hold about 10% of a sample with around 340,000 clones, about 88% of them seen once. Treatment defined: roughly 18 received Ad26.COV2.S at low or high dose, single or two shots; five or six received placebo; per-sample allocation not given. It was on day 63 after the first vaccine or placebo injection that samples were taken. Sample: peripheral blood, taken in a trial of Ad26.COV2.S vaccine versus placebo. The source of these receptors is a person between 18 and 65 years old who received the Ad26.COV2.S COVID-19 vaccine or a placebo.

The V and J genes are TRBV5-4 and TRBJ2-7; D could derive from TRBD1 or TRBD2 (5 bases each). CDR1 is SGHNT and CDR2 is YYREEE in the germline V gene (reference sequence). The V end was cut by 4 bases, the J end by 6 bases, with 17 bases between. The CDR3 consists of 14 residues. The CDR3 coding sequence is TGTGCCAGCAGCCCCGGGACGTTCGGAGGCGAGCAGTACTTC. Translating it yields CASSPGTFGGEQYF.

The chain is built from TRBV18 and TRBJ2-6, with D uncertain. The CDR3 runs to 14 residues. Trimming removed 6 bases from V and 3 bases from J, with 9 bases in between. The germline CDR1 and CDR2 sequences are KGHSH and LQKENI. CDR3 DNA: TGTGCCAGCTCCCCAGCTGGTGGGGCCAACGTCCTGACTTTC. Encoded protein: CASSPAGGANVLTF.

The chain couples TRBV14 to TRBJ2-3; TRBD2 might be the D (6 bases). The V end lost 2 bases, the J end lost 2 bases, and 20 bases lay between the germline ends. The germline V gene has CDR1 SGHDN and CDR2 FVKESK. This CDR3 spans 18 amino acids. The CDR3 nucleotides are TGTGCCAGCAGCCAACTAAGGGACTCCCTCTCACTCACAGATACGCAGTATTTT. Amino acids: CASSQLRDSLSLTDTQYF.